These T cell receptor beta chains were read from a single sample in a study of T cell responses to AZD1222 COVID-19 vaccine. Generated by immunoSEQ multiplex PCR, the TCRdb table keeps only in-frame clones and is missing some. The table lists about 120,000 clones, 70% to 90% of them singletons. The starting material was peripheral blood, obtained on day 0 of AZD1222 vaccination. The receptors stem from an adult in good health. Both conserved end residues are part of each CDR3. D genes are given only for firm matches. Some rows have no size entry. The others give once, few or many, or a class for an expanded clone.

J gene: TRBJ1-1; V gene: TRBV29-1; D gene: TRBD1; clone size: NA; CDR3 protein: CSVESLGTETDEAFF; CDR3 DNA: TGCAGCGTTGAATCGTTAGGGACAGAGACAGATGAAGCTTTCTTT
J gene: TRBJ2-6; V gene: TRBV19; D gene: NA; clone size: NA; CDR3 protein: CATRRGESANVLTF; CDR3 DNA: TGTGCCACCAGGCGAGGGGAGTCGGCCAACGTCCTGACTTTC
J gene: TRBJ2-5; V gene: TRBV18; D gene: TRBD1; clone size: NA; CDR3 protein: CASSLGQGLGETQYF; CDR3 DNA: TGTGCCAGCTCACTCGGACAGGGGTTGGGAGAGACCCAGTACTTC
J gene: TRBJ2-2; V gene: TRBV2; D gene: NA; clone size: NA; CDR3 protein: CASSSDFNTGELFF; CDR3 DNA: TGTGCCAGCAGCTCGGACTTCAACACCGGGGAGCTGTTTTTT
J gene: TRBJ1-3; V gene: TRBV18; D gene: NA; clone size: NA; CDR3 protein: CASSPPGSERGNTIYF; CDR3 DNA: TGTGCCAGCTCACCACCTGGATCGGAAAGGGGAAACACCATATATTTT
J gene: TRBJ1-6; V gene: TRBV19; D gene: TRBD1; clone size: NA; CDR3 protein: CASSPTGQGNSPLHF; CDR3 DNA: TGTGCCAGTAGCCCTACGGGACAGGGAAATTCACCCCTCCACTTT
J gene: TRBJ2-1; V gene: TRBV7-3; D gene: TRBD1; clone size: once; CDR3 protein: CASSQNQGVAYNEQFF; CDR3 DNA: TGTGCCAGCAGCCAAAACCAGGGGGTGGCCTACAATGAGCAGTTCTTC
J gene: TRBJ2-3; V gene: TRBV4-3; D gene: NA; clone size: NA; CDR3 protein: CASSQDRGRTDTQYF; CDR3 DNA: TGCGCCAGCAGCCAAGACCGGGGGAGGACAGATACGCAGTATTTT
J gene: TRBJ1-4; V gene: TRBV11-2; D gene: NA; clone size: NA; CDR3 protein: CASSRFWGTNEKLFF; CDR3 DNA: TGTGCCAGCAGTCGGTTCTGGGGGACTAATGAAAAACTGTTTTTT
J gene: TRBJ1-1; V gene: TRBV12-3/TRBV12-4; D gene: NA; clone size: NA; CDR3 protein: CASSFQVNTEAFF; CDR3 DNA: TGTGCCAGCAGTTTCCAGGTAAACACTGAAGCTTTCTTT
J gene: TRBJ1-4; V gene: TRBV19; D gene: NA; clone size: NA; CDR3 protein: CASSASTGGEKLFF; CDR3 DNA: TGTGCCAGTAGCGCATCCACAGGTGGTGAAAAACTGTTTTTT
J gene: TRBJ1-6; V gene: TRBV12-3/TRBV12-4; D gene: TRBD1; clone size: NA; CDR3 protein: CASKGAGNSPLHF; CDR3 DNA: TGTGCCAGCAAGGGGGCCGGTAATTCACCCCTCCACTTT
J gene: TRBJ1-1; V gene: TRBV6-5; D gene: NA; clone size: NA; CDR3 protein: CASSYLDMNTEAFF; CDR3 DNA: TGTGCCAGCAGTTACCTGGACATGAACACTGAAGCTTTCTTT
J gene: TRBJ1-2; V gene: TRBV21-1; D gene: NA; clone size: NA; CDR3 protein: CASSRTGGSYGYTF; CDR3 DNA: TGTGCCAGCAGCCGGACAGGGGGATCCTATGGCTACACCTTC
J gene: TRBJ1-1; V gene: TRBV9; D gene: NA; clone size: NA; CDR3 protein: CASSALGENTEAFF; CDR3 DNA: TGTGCCAGCAGCGCCTTGGGCGAGAACACTGAAGCTTTCTTT
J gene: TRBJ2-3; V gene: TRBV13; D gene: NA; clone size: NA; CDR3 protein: CASSLKPGEWNTQYF; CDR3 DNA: TGTGCCAGCAGCTTAAAACCAGGGGAGTGGAATACGCAGTATTTT
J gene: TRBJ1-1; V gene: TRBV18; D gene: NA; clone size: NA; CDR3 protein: CASSPLADRNTEAFF; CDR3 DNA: TGTGCCAGCTCACCCCTAGCGGACAGGAACACTGAAGCTTTCTTT
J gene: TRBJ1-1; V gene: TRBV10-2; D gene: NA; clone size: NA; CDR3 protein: CASTLGGRVAEAFF; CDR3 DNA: TGCGCCAGCACTCTAGGGGGGAGGGTCGCTGAAGCTTTCTTT
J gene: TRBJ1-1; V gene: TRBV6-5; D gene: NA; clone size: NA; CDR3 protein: CASSYSNRNTEAFF; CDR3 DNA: TGTGCCAGCAGTTACTCAAACAGGAACACTGAAGCTTTCTTT
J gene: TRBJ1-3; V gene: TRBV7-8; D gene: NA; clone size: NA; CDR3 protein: CASSLNRFPSSGNTIYF; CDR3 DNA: TGTGCCAGCAGCTTAAATAGATTTCCTAGCTCTGGAAACACCATATATTTT
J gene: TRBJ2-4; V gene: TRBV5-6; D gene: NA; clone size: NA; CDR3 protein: CASSLWGALTNIQYF; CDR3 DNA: TGTGCCAGCAGCTTGTGGGGGGCCCTGACCAACATTCAGTACTTC
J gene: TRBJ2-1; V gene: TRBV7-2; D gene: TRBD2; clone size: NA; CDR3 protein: CASSLGPGRVNEQFF; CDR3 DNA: TGTGCCAGCAGCTTAGGGCCAGGGAGGGTCAATGAGCAGTTCTTC
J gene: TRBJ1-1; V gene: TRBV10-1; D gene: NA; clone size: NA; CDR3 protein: CARARRVTEAFF; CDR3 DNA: TGCGCCAGGGCAAGGCGGGTCACTGAAGCTTTCTTT
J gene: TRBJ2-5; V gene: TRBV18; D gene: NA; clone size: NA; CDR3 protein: CASSPNLRGRETQYF; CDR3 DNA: TGTGCCAGCTCACCTAACCTCCGCGGGCGAGAGACCCAGTACTTC
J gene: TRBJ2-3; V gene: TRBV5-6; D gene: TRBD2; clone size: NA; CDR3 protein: CASSFGFSGLADDTQYF; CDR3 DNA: TGTGCCAGCAGCTTTGGATTTTCGGGACTAGCGGACGATACGCAGTATTTT
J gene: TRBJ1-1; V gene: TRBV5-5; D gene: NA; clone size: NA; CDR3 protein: CASSGRGMVNTEAFF; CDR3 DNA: TGTGCCAGCAGCGGTCGGGGAATGGTAAACACTGAAGCTTTCTTT
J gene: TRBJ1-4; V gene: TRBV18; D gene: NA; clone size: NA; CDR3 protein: CASSPPGLNEKLFF; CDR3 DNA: TGTGCCAGCTCACCACCGGGGCTTAATGAAAAACTGTTTTTT